This T cell receptor (beta chain) was sequenced in a study of T cells in Graves' hyperthyroidism and ophthalmopathy. Study summary: Peripheral blood was secured at the point of initial diagnosis, before any treatment.

It was RNA transcripts that yielded the amplified TCR beta CDR3 regions. The TCR CDR3 was amplified in a first-round RT-PCR using the HTBI primer set. TCRdb fed the multiplex PCR reads into MiXCR, producing one record per CDR3 protein. The sample has roughly 640,000 distinct CDR3 sequences, roughly 16% seen once. Trimming removed 5 bases from V and 5 bases from J, with 12 bases in between. The CDR3 has 13 amino acids. Looked up from germline, CDR1 is ENHRY and CDR2 is SYGVKD. A Clinical Activity Score of at least 3, a NOSPECS grade of at least 4 and a duration under 3 months were recorded in the ophthalmopathy patients. For the diagnoses, clinical symptoms, serum thyroxine and TRAb, thyroid ultrasound and orbital computed tomography were used.

The J gene is TRBJ1-1, the V gene TRBV10-3, with unresolved D. Source material: blood. This receptor was identified in a woman in her thirties or forties with Graves' ophthalmopathy. The CDR3 here is CAISSERRTEAFF. In nucleotides, the CDR3 is TGTGCCATCAGTTCGGAGCGCCGGACTGAAGCTTTCTTT.